One and the same sample provided the 17 T cell receptor beta chains below, sequenced in a study of cytomegalovirus exposure and HLA in healthy donors. Sequencing was performed with immunoSEQ multiplex PCR; in TCRdb, only in-frame clones are kept and a portion is missing. The sample includes about 360,000 clones, 75% to 90% seen only once; the top ten take around 0.8%. The material sequenced was PBMCs. The receptors originated from a woman between 18 and 29 years old in good health and CMV-seronegative.

The chain links TRBV7-3 to TRBJ2-2; 7 nucleotides agree with TRBD2. The CDR3 has 16 residues. Germline CDR1 and CDR2: SGHTA and FQGTGA. V dropped 5 bases and J dropped 4; count of bases not matched to a gene: 10. The CDR3 loop is CASSPRGGSSTGELFF. The DNA of the CDR3 is TGTGCCAGCAGCCCGCGGGGCGGGAGTTCCACCGGGGAGCTGTTTTTT.

This chain links TRBV9 with TRBJ2-1, with 8 bases matching TRBD2. The germline V gene encodes CDR1 SGDLS and CDR2 YYNGEE. After removal of 3 bases from V and 4 bases from J, the junction contained 9 bases not matched to a gene. The CDR3 contains 16 residues. CDR3 coding DNA: TGTGCCAGCAGCGCCCGCGGGGGGTCAGTTTACAATGAGCAGTTCTTC. Translating it yields CASSARGGSVYNEQFF.

The chain links TRBV4-2 to TRBJ2-3; the match to TRBD2 covers 13 bases. CDR3 length: 17 residues. The V gene's germline CDR1 is LGHNA and CDR2 YNFKEQ. V was pared by 4 bases and J by 0 bases, with 4 bases of the junction left unmatched. CDR3 nucleotide sequence: TGTGCCAGCAGCCGAGGGACTAGCGGGACAAGCACAGATACGCAGTATTTT. Amino acids: CASSRGTSGTSTDTQYF.

The V call is TRBV28, the J call TRBJ2-3; 10 bases are a match to TRBD1. Germline-derived CDR1 and CDR2 are MDHEN and SYDVKM. The CDR3 is 15 amino acids. Trimming took 2 bases from V and 8 from J; bases not matched to a gene: 7. DNA of the CDR3: TGTGCCAGCAGTTTAGGGGGACAGGGGTGGGTTACGCAGTATTTT. It translates to CASSLGGQGWVTQYF. Full variable domain (remainder filled in from reference TRBV28 and TRBJ2-3): DVKVTQSSRYLVKRTGEKVFLECVQDMDHENMFWYRQDPGLGLRLIYFSYDVKMKEKGDIPEGYSVSREKKERFSLILESASTNQTSMYLCASSLGGQGWVTQYFGPGTRLTVL.

V and J are TRBV28 and TRBJ2-7; D is possibly TRBD2 (5 bases). The CDR3 totals 16 residues. Germline V gene lookup returns CDR1 MDHEN and CDR2 SYDVKM. Trimming removed 6 bases at V and 4 bases at J, with 22 bases between. The CDR3 sequence: CASRLSPEGLTYEQYF. The CDR3, as DNA: TGTGCCAGCAGACTCTCCCCAGAGGGATTAACATACGAGCAGTACTTC.

This clone has only one observation. This chain connects TRBV9 to TRBJ2-5; 7 positions match TRBD2. Trimming removed 6 bases from V and 5 bases from J; junction bases left unmatched: 10. The length of the CDR3 is 14 residues. Germline V gene data show CDR1 as SGDLS and CDR2 as YYNGEE. The chain's CDR3 is CASNRGRAGETQYF. Written as DNA, the CDR3 is TGTGCCAGCAACCGGGGGAGGGCCGGGGAGACCCAGTACTTC.

The rearrangement joins TRBV9 to TRBJ2-5; TRBD2 agrees at 9 bases. V lost 4 bases, J lost 4 bases, and 11 bases stayed unmatched. This CDR3 is built from 16 residues. The germline V gene has CDR1 SGDLS and CDR2 YYNGEE. The CDR3 loop reads CASSLQASGNSETQYF. CDR3 in DNA: TGTGCCAGCAGCCTCCAAGCTAGCGGGAATTCAGAGACCCAGTACTTC.

The genes are TRBV5-5 and TRBJ1-2; 11 positions match TRBD1. The CDR3 sequence is 17 residues long. The germline V gene encodes CDR1 SGHKS and CDR2 YYEKEE (reference sequence). The V segment lost 3 bases and the J segment 4 bases; nucleotides outside the gene matches: 11. The CDR3 spells CASSSWQDRGRGYGYTF. Here the CDR3 DNA reads TGTGCCAGCAGCTCCTGGCAGGACAGGGGGCGGGGCTATGGCTACACCTTC.

The rearrangement links TRBV28 to TRBJ2-1; tentative D call: TRBD2 (6 bases). CDR3 length equals 15 residues. Trimming took 6 bases from V and 4 from J, leaving 16 bases between them. Germline assignment: CDR1 MDHEN and CDR2 SYDVKM. The CDR3 DNA sequence: TGTGCCAGCAGACCTCGGGGGAATTATTACAATGAGCAGTTCTTC. Translated, it gives CASRPRGNYYNEQFF.

The chain has TRBV6-5 and TRBJ2-7; a weak D match, TRBD2 (6 bases). The CDR3 covers 14 residues. With 0 bases removed from V and 7 bases from J, the gap between germline ends came to 13 bases. CDR1 MNHEY and CDR2 SVGAGI come from the germline V gene. CDR3: CASSYSGGPSEQYF. The CDR3 DNA sequence: TGTGCCAGCAGTTACTCGGGAGGACCATCGGAGCAGTACTTC.

This chain connects TRBV14 to TRBJ2-6; maybe TRBD2 (6 bases). Trimming stripped 1 base from V and 4 bases from J, with 14 bases between. The CDR3 runs 17 residues. Per the germline V gene, CDR1 is SGHDN and CDR2 is FVKESK. CDR3 sequence: CASSQGLRDDGANVLTF. The CDR3 DNA reads as TGTGCCAGCAGCCAAGGGTTGCGGGATGACGGGGCCAACGTCCTGACTTTC.

The chain recombines TRBV7-9 with TRBJ1-1; D gene ambiguous. This CDR3 contains 13 residues. V gave up 5 bases and J gave up 3 bases, with 10 bases separating them. Germline CDR1 is SEHNR and CDR2 is FQNEAQ (reference sequence). CDR3 residues: CASSPGWDTEAFF. The CDR3 nucleotides read TGTGCCAGCAGCCCCGGGTGGGACACTGAAGCTTTCTTT.

This chain connects TRBV11-3 to TRBJ2-1, with TRBD2 identical over 7 bases. Unmatched junction bases numbered 7, after V lost 1 base and J lost 4 bases. The CDR3 contains 16 residues. CDR1 and CDR2 from the germline V gene are SGHNT and YENEEA. CDR3 sequence reads: CASSLVGAGPYNEQFF. In DNA, the CDR3 is TGTGCCAGCAGCTTAGTAGGAGCGGGACCTTACAATGAGCAGTTCTTC.

The chain combines TRBV2 with TRBJ2-1; 10 bases are a match to TRBD2. V shed 5 bases and J 1 base; nucleotides not matched to a gene: 5. CDR3 length equals 16 residues. From germline, CDR1 is SNHLY and CDR2 FYNNEI. CDR3 protein: CASSPGLAASYNEQFF. The CDR3 region has the DNA TGTGCCAGCAGTCCCGGACTAGCGGCTTCCTACAATGAGCAGTTCTTC.

This chain links TRBV30 with TRBJ2-3; possibly TRBD1 for D (5 bases). Germline V gene data show CDR1 as GTSNPN and CDR2 as SVGIG (reference sequence). The CDR3 totals 16 residues. V lost 1 base and J 4 bases, leaving 18 bases between the germline ends. As DNA, the CDR3 is TGTGCCTGGAGTGCACCTGGGGCTCCGATAGCAGATACGCAGTATTTT. It specifies CAWSAPGAPIADTQYF.

The genes are TRBV19 and TRBJ2-6; 9 bases are a match to TRBD1. CDR1 is LNHDA, CDR2 SQIVND, per germline (reference sequence). V shed 5 bases, J shed 0 bases, and the junction held 5 bases outside the gene matches. The CDR3 is made up of 17 amino acids. CDR3 nucleotides: TGTGCCAGTAGTGGAACAGGGGGCTTCTCTGGGGCCAACGTCCTGACTTTC. As protein: CASSGTGGFSGANVLTF.

CDR3 sequence (DNA): TGCGCCAGCAGCCGGGGGACTAGCGGGGGATTGGAGCAGTTCTTC. Protein: CASSRGTSGGLEQFF. V is TRBV4-1 and J is TRBJ2-1; the match to TRBD2 covers 14 bases. J lost 10 bases, V lost 4 bases, and 6 bases had no gene match. The CDR3 has 15 residues. Germline values: CDR1 MGHRA, CDR2 YSYEKL.